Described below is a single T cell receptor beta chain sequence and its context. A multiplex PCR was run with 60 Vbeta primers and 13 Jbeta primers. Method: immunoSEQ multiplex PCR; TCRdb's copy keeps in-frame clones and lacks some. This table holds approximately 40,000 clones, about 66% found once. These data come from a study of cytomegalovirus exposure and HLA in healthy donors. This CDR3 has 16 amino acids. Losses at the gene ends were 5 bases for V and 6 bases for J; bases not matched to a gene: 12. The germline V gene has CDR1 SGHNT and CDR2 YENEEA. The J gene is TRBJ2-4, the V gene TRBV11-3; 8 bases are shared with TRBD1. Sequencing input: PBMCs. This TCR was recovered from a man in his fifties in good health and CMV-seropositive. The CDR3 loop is CASSPPGAGGGNIQYF. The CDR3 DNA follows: TGTGCCAGCAGCCCACCGGGGGCAGGGGGCGGAAACATTCAGTACTTC.